These 13 T cell receptor beta chains originate from one sample sequenced in a study of T cell responses to AZD1222 COVID-19 vaccine. Profiling relied on immunoSEQ multiplex PCR, and the TCRdb table lists in-frame clones only, not all of them. This sample yields about 140,000 clones, of which 91% are seen a single time; 1% to 1.5% belongs to the top ten. Material: peripheral blood, obtained 28 days after the second AZD1222 dose. All receptors derive from an adult who received the AZD1222 COVID-19 vaccine.

V and J are TRBV9 and TRBJ1-2; D is perhaps TRBD1 (5 bases). CDR3 length: 15 amino acids. V lost 3 bases and J 3 bases, leaving 15 bases between the germline ends. Germline CDR1 and CDR2: SGDLS and YYNGEE. The CDR3 region is CASSAGMGRDYGYTF. DNA of the CDR3: TGTGCCAGCAGCGCCGGAATGGGGCGCGACTATGGCTACACCTTC.

The chain carries TRBV2 and TRBJ1-5; D unresolved. From germline, CDR1 is SNHLY and CDR2 FYNNEI. This CDR3 contains 14 residues. Trimming took off 2 bases at V and 7 bases at J, with 12 bases between the two ends. The CDR3 region is CASSEQGQYQPQHF. The CDR3 region has the DNA TGTGCCAGCAGTGAACAAGGCCAGTACCAGCCCCAGCATTTT.

This clone has a handful of counts. The CDR3 sequence: CASSLARFGGRSYNEQFF. The CDR3 DNA sequence: TGTGCCAGCAGCTTAGCGCGTTTCGGGGGCCGCTCCTACAATGAGCAGTTCTTC. This chain connects TRBV7-9 to TRBJ2-1; tentatively, D is TRBD1 or TRBD2 (6 bases each). The CDR3 contains 18 residues. V shed 0 bases and J shed 0 bases, with 15 bases lying between them. Germline values: CDR1 SEHNR, CDR2 FQNEAQ (reference sequence).

The rearrangement uses TRBV14 and TRBJ1-1; D is possibly TRBD1 (5 bases). The length of the CDR3 is 16 residues. The V end was cut by 0 bases, the J end by 4 bases, with 15 bases between. In germline, CDR1 is SGHDN, CDR2 FVKESK. The CDR3 here is CASSQDPQGRFTEAFF. The CDR3 region has the DNA TGTGCCAGCAGCCAAGATCCCCAGGGTAGGTTCACTGAAGCTTTCTTT.

This clone was counted only a few times. The rearrangement uses TRBV19 and TRBJ2-7; possibly TRBD1 or TRBD2 for D (7 bases each). The V gene lost 6 bases and the J gene lost 5 bases, with 14 bases spanning the gap. The CDR3 spans 13 residues. Germline V lookup: CDR1 LNHDA, CDR2 SQIVND (reference sequence). DNA of the CDR3: TGTGCCAGTAGGAAGACAGGGAGGGACGAGCAGTACTTC. Translating it yields CASRKTGRDEQYF.

The rearrangement joins TRBV6-5 to TRBJ2-7; TRBD2 matches at 10 bases. CDR1 is MNHEY, CDR2 SVGAGI, per germline. V dropped 3 bases and J dropped 0; count of bases not matched to a gene: 2. The CDR3 runs 15 residues. The DNA of the CDR3 is TGTGCCAGCAGTTATTGGACTAGCGGCTCCTACGAGCAGTACTTC. Its protein is CASSYWTSGSYEQYF.

CDR3 in DNA: TGTGCCAGCAGTTTTGGGGGGTCTAACTATGGCTACACCTTC. This sequence encodes CASSFGGSNYGYTF. The chain joins TRBV27 to TRBJ1-2; D might be TRBD1 (5 bases). Germline V lookup: CDR1 MNHEY, CDR2 SMNVEV (reference sequence). V was shortened by 3 bases and J by 0 bases, with 8 bases between the two germline ends. The CDR3 loop spans 14 amino acids.

The chain uses TRBV27 and TRBJ1-5, with D maybe TRBD1 (6 bases). Germline V gene sequence: CDR1 MNHEY, CDR2 SMNVEV (reference sequence). V lost 3 bases and J 4 bases, leaving 7 bases between the germline ends. This CDR3 region has 13 residues. CDR3 sequence reads: CASSFRGNQPQHF. CDR3 nucleotide sequence: TGTGCCAGCAGTTTCAGGGGAAATCAGCCCCAGCATTTT.

V usage is TRBV19 and J usage is TRBJ2-2; D possibly matches TRBD1 or TRBD2 (5 bases each). The V gene's germline CDR1 is LNHDA and CDR2 SQIVND (reference sequence). V was cut by 9 bases and J by 1 base, with 12 bases left in between. The length of the CDR3 is 14 residues. This CDR3 reads CASPGTWNTGELFF. The CDR3 DNA sequence: TGTGCCAGCCCGGGGACCTGGAACACCGGGGAGCTGTTTTTT. The entire variable domain, with the rest obtained from reference TRBV19 and TRBJ2-2, is as follows: DGGITQSPKYLFRKEGQNVTLSCEQNLNHDAMYWYRQDPGQGLRLIYYSQIVNDFQKGDIAEGYSVSREKKESFPLTVTSAQKNPTAFYLCASPGTWNTGELFFGEGSRLTVL.

The gene calls are TRBV7-8 and TRBJ1-2; D is possibly TRBD1 (6 bases). There are 14 residues in the CDR3. Germline loops: CDR1 SGHVS, CDR2 FQNEAQ. V gave up 1 base and J gave up 7 bases, with 13 bases separating them. The CDR3 nucleotides are TGTGCCAGCAGCTTAGGGGGGCGCATGGGTGGCTACACCTTC. Translation gives CASSLGGRMGGYTF.

The chain is built from TRBV18 and TRBJ1-4; D is possibly TRBD1 (5 bases). Trimming removed 8 bases at V and 0 bases at J, with 16 bases between. The CDR3 has 16 residues. In germline, CDR1 is KGHSH, CDR2 LQKENI. In nucleotides, the CDR3 is TGTGCCAGCGCGGGCGTAGGAGGGGCAACTAATGAAAAACTGTTTTTT. It specifies CASAGVGGATNEKLFF.

CDR3 sequence reads: CASSLVPGGARSYEQYF. In nucleotides, the CDR3 is TGTGCCAGCAGCTTAGTACCAGGGGGCGCCCGTTCCTACGAGCAGTACTTC. The V and J genes are TRBV7-2 and TRBJ2-7; 8 nucleotides match TRBD1. The ends lost 1 base at V and 1 base at J; junction bases unmatched: 9. The CDR3 runs 17 residues. From germline, CDR1 is SGHTA and CDR2 FQGNSA.

This sequence joins TRBV25-1 and TRBJ2-1; 11 positions match TRBD2. The CDR3 extends over 15 amino acids. Trimming took 3 bases from V and 5 from J; bases not matched to a gene: 3. Germline loops: CDR1 MGHDK, CDR2 SYGVNS. Here the CDR3 DNA reads TGTGCCAGCAGTGAGAGACTAGCGGGGAACAATGAGCAGTTCTTC. Its protein is CASSERLAGNNEQFF.